Sequencing of this T cell receptor beta chain was carried out in a study of T cell changes during pregnancy in multiple sclerosis. V dropped 4 bases and J dropped 12 bases, with 16 bases sitting between them. Germline assignment: CDR1 KGHSH and CDR2 LQKENI. This CDR3 is built from 12 residues. The repertoire was sequenced with immunoSEQ multiplex PCR; TCRdb's copy has only in-frame clones and lacks some. The table shows about 70,000 clones, with 80% to 95% occurring only once. Sequenced here: CD4+ T cells from peripheral blood mononuclear cells, sampled after pregnancy. This sequence was found in a female donor with multiple sclerosis, enrolled in a pregnancy study. This chain uses TRBV18 with TRBJ2-7; D perhaps matches TRBD1 (6 bases). This CDR3 is CASSREDSSWYF. The DNA of the CDR3 is TGTGCCAGCTCACGAGAGGACAGTTCGTGGTACTTC.